There are a few counts of the clone carrying this T cell receptor beta chain. Its antigen is unidentified. This sample is part of a study of regulatory T cells in long-lasting Graves disease. Turning to the study itself: Over 5 years on antithyroid drugs plus positive TSH receptor antibodies marked Graves' disease as persistent. Findings and caveats of the study: Persistent patients had a count of shared public clonotypes (more than 2,500) that exceeded that of new patients (966).

Time point reported: persistent/refractory GD, antithyroid drugs over 5 years with positive TRAb. Extracted RNA from PBMCs served as the source of the TCR library. Arm-PCR of CDR3 regions and iRepertoire HTBI primers were used to build TCR beta libraries. TCRdb re-analysed the multiplex PCR reads in MiXCR, keeping a single row per CDR3 protein. The data contain about 400,000 distinct CDR3 sequences, roughly 20% of them seen just once; the ten biggest clones take up about a fifth. CDR3 size: 15 residues. Germline V gene data show CDR1 as MNHEY and CDR2 as SMNVEV (reference sequence). Trimming took 1 base from V and 0 from J, leaving 7 bases between them.

The sequences come from peripheral blood mononuclear cells (PBMCs), collected when the disease was refractory, from a patient treated with antithyroid drugs. This chain connects TRBV27 to TRBJ1-5; D is undetermined. This receptor was obtained from a female donor with Graves disease. The CDR3 DNA is TGTGCCAGCAGTTTATTCAGTTATAGCAATCAGCCCCAGCATTTT. Its protein is CASSLFSYSNQPQHF.